This TCR beta chain was found in a study of blood T cell repertoires in COVID-19. Study background: The study drew acute and convalescent COVID-19 samples from the United States, Italy and Spain.

This clone was seen just once. Clones were read by immunoSEQ multiplex PCR, and TCRdb kept only the in-frame ones, dropping some. The sample shows approximately 76,000 clones, about 93% of them seen only once. The V segment lost 2 bases and the J segment 6 bases; nucleotides outside the gene matches: 8. The CDR3 runs 16 residues. Germline V gene lookup returns CDR1 SGDLS and CDR2 YYNGEE. This TCR came from a human donor in a cohort sampled during active COVID-19. This sequence joins TRBV9 and TRBJ1-6; TRBD1 aligns across 7 bases. The sample taken for sequencing was peripheral blood. CDR3 sequence reads: CASSVRDSQTNSPLHF. CDR3 DNA: TGTGCCAGCAGCGTCAGGGACAGCCAAACTAATTCACCCCTCCACTTT.